Only a few counts were recorded for the clone carrying this T cell receptor (beta chain). Its target is not known. The PCR employed 60 Vbeta primers together with 13 Jbeta primers. Sequencing was performed with immunoSEQ multiplex PCR; in TCRdb, only in-frame clones are kept and a portion is missing. Of about 160,000 clones in the sample, 84% were seen once. The sample belongs to a study of cytomegalovirus exposure and HLA in healthy donors. Study-wide points: Highly shared variants forming one cluster were likely a sequencing artifact. In a later analysis, TCR beta V- and J-gene trimming was associated with a missense DCLRE1C variant. Some TCR beta chains (164 of them) were listed as cytomegalovirus-associated.

The CDR3 has 13 amino acids. Trimming took off 4 bases at V and 5 bases at J, with 10 bases between the two ends. In germline, CDR1 is SGHDN, CDR2 FVKESK. Donors were nominally healthy when sampled, though unrecorded immune exposures were likely. The TCR originated in a middle-aged man in good health and CMV-seropositive. The chain is built from TRBV14 and TRBJ2-3; D not resolved. Sample: PBMCs. In DNA form, the CDR3 reads TGTGCCAGCAGCCCCCAACTTTTAGATACGCAGTATTTT. As protein: CASSPQLLDTQYF.